This section outlines one T cell receptor beta chain sequence together with its context. CDR1 is LGHNA and CDR2 is YSLEER in the germline V gene. Trimming removed 1 base from V and 5 bases from J; junction bases left unmatched: 8. The CDR3 consists of 16 residues. TCRdb's copy holds only in-frame clones and misses some; the assay was immunoSEQ multiplex PCR. The data contain around 62,000 clones, 88% of them singletons. The record originates from a study of blood T cell repertoires in COVID-19. As for the study in general: The origin of the acute and convalescent COVID-19 samples was the United States, Italy and Spain.

Patients of the Seattle cohort, enrolled during active infection, were followed longitudinally. Sequencing used peripheral blood. The rearrangement links TRBV4-3 to TRBJ1-2, with TRBD1 identical over 9 bases. The clonotype originates from a woman in her sixties or seventies with COVID-19, enrolled during active disease. In DNA form, the CDR3 reads TGCGCCAGCAGCCAAGGAGGGACAGGGAATGGTTATGGCTACACCTTC. The encoded protein is CASSQGGTGNGYGYTF.